This is a list of T cell receptor beta chains from one sample in a study of beta chain features in type 1 diabetes. Measured with immunoSEQ multiplex PCR; TCRdb has only the in-frame clones, and not every one. The data contain around 710,000 clones, 9.5% to 15% of them singletons. Sequenced: naive CD4+ T cells from blood. The receptors come from a man aged 25 to 45 with type 1 diabetes. The CDR3 runs from the conserved cysteine through the conserved F or W. Fields, in order: J gene, D gene, CDR3 length, V gene, clone size, CDR3 protein, CDR3 DNA. The D gene is left open where the match is weak. Clone size is given for some rows only: seen once, a few or many times, or a class if the clone is expanded.

TRBJ1-5	TRBD1	14	TRBV2	.	CASKRQGYNQPQHF	TGTGCCAGCAAGAGACAGGGATACAATCAGCCCCAGCATTTT
TRBJ2-5	.	14	TRBV7-2	.	CASSSGLSLETQYF	TGTGCCAGCAGCTCGGGCCTTAGCCTAGAGACCCAGTACTTC
TRBJ1-2	.	12	TRBV21-1	.	CASTLGSSGYTF	TGTGCCAGCACCCTTGGGTCTAGTGGCTACACCTTC
TRBJ1-2	.	15	TRBV7-9	.	CASSLGRDGDYGYTF	TGTGCCAGCAGCTTAGGACGGGACGGAGACTATGGCTACACCTTC
TRBJ1-4	TRBD1	15	TRBV6-5	.	CASSYGTGLDEKLFF	TGTGCCAGCAGTTACGGGACAGGGCTGGATGAAAAACTGTTTTTT
TRBJ2-7	TRBD1	14	TRBV29-1	.	CSVTGTGGFYEQYF	TGCAGCGTTACCGGGACAGGGGGCTTCTACGAGCAGTACTTC
TRBJ2-7	.	16	TRBV7-9	few	CASSVLGGPTSGEQYF	TGTGCCAGCAGTGTTCTTGGGGGCCCAACATCGGGCGAGCAGTACTTC
TRBJ2-2	.	17	TRBV9	few	CASSVGPMSTNTGELFF	TGTGCCAGCAGCGTAGGCCCGATGAGCACGAACACCGGGGAGCTGTTTTTT
TRBJ1-3	.	15	TRBV29-1	few	CSGWTDSNSGNTIYF	TGCAGCGGGTGGACAGACTCCAACTCTGGAAACACCATATATTTT
TRBJ2-1	.	15	TRBV21-1	.	CASSKVGTDNNEQFF	TGTGCCAGCAGCAAAGTTGGGACTGATAACAATGAGCAGTTCTTC
TRBJ1-4	TRBD1	14	TRBV4-3	.	CASSGTGGGEKLFF	TGCGCCAGCAGCGGGACAGGGGGTGGTGAAAAACTGTTTTTT
TRBJ1-2	TRBD1	16	TRBV13	few	CASSVTHRGTLYGYTF	TGTGCCAGCAGCGTCACCCACAGGGGCACCCTCTATGGCTACACCTTC
TRBJ1-2	.	11	TRBV20-1	.	CSARPQGGYTF	TGCAGTGCCCGGCCCCAGGGGGGCTACACCTTC
TRBJ2-5	TRBD1	14	TRBV2	.	CASSAGTGGTTQYF	TGTGCCAGCAGCGCCGGGACAGGGGGCACGACCCAGTACTTC
TRBJ1-5	.	16	TRBV6-6	.	CASSNRDQASNQPQHF	TGTGCCAGCAGTAACCGGGACCAGGCAAGCAATCAGCCCCAGCATTTT
TRBJ1-5	.	14	TRBV25-1	.	CASSEFPDNQPQHF	TGTGCCAGCAGTGAATTTCCAGATAATCAGCCCCAGCATTTT
TRBJ1-1	.	12	TRBV6-6	.	CASRYSETEAFF	TGTGCCAGCAGATACTCGGAAACTGAAGCTTTCTTT
TRBJ2-1	.	13	TRBV7-2	few	CASSPGQSHEQFF	TGTGCCAGCAGCCCCGGACAGTCTCATGAGCAGTTCTTC
TRBJ2-4	.	14	TRBV5-1	few	CASSLGRQDHIQYF	TGCGCCAGCAGCTTGGGACGACAGGATCACATTCAGTACTTC
TRBJ1-2	.	19	TRBV18	few	CASSRLIPTADRVNYGYTF	TGTGCCAGCTCACGCCTTATCCCGACAGCGGATAGAGTTAACTATGGCTACACCTTC
TRBJ2-3	TRBD2	17	TRBV25-1	few	CASSEGWRGAYTDTQYF	TGTGCCAGCAGTGAAGGGTGGCGGGGGGCCTACACAGATACGCAGTATTTT
TRBJ2-1	TRBD2	16	TRBV7-3	.	CASSLGVLAGNNEQFF	TGTGCCAGCAGCTTAGGGGTGCTAGCGGGGAACAATGAGCAGTTCTTC
TRBJ2-1	.	15	TRBV7-9	few	CASSLEGLPLNEQFF	TGTGCCAGCAGCTTAGAGGGCTTACCGCTAAATGAGCAGTTCTTC
TRBJ2-7	.	16	TRBV9	few	CASSVAPQGSSYEQYF	TGTGCCAGCAGCGTAGCCCCCCAGGGTAGCTCCTACGAGCAGTACTTC
TRBJ2-3	TRBD1	15	TRBV7-2	.	CASSLVRQGADTQYF	TGTGCCAGCAGCTTAGTCAGGCAGGGGGCAGATACGCAGTATTTT
TRBJ2-3	TRBD1	13	TRBV7-9	.	CASIRTGFYTQYF	TGTGCCAGCATTCGGACAGGGTTCTATACGCAGTATTTT
TRBJ2-1	TRBD1	15	TRBV5-1	few	CASSGTGGLDNEQFF	TGCGCCAGCAGCGGTACAGGGGGCCTCGACAATGAGCAGTTCTTC
TRBJ2-7	TRBD1	17	TRBV14	.	CASSGTGLTHWAYEQYF	TGTGCCAGCAGCGGGACAGGACTAACTCATTGGGCCTACGAGCAGTACTTC
TRBJ1-5	.	13	TRBV5-1	.	CASSFEGNQPQHF	TGCGCCAGCAGCTTCGAGGGCAATCAGCCCCAGCATTTT
TRBJ2-1	.	16	TRBV4-3	.	CASSQTDWTSYNEQFF	TGCGCCAGCAGCCAGACAGACTGGACCTCCTACAATGAGCAGTTCTTC
TRBJ2-7	.	15	TRBV5-4	.	CASSLTGRRGNEQYF	TGTGCCAGCAGCCTCACCGGACGGAGGGGTAACGAGCAGTACTTC
TRBJ1-2	.	15	TRBV5-1	.	CASSLAPGKTEGYTF	TGCGCCAGCAGCTTGGCCCCAGGGAAAACTGAGGGCTACACCTTC
TRBJ2-3	.	15	TRBV25-1	.	CASSELVTDTDTQYF	TGTGCCAGCAGTGAATTGGTGACGGACACAGATACGCAGTATTTT
TRBJ1-2	TRBD1	14	TRBV7-2	few	CASSPGQGAYGYTF	TGTGCCAGCAGCCCAGGACAGGGCGCTTATGGCTACACCTTC
TRBJ2-6	.	18	TRBV21-1	few	CASSNTPGGASGANVLTF	TGTGCCAGCAGCAATACCCCCGGGGGGGCCTCTGGGGCCAACGTCCTGACTTTC
TRBJ2-3	.	13	TRBV4-2	.	CASSQGVADTQYF	TGTGCCAGCAGCCAAGGGGTGGCAGATACGCAGTATTTT
TRBJ1-6	.	15	TRBV10-3	.	CAISESSLRDSPLHF	TGTGCCATCAGTGAGTCGTCTTTGCGGGATTCACCCCTCCACTTT
TRBJ1-2	.	14	TRBV7-6	.	CASSPGAPSYGYTF	TGTGCCAGCAGCCCTGGGGCGCCCAGCTATGGCTACACCTTC
TRBJ1-2	.	11	TRBV29-1	few	CSPGKQDGYTF	TGCAGCCCCGGGAAGCAGGATGGCTACACCTTC
TRBJ2-6	.	16	TRBV6-5	few	CASSYSTGSGANVLTF	TGTGCCAGCAGTTACTCGACCGGGTCCGGGGCCAACGTCCTGACTTTC
TRBJ2-1	.	15	TRBV4-2	.	CASSQRGDTKDEQFF	TGTGCCAGCAGCCAACGAGGGGACACGAAAGATGAGCAGTTCTTC
TRBJ1-2	TRBD1	12	TRBV29-1	.	CSSGQANYGYTF	TGCAGCTCGGGACAGGCGAACTATGGCTACACCTTC
TRBJ1-2	TRBD1	16	TRBV18	.	CASSPPSRQGDYGYTF	TGTGCCAGCTCACCACCTTCCCGACAGGGTGACTATGGCTACACCTTC
TRBJ1-5	.	13	TRBV5-1	.	CASSPRMSQPQHF	TGCGCCAGCAGCCCACGTATGAGTCAGCCCCAGCATTTT
TRBJ2-7	.	14	TRBV28	few	CASSGTTTSYEQYF	TGTGCCAGCAGTGGGACAACTACTAGCTACGAGCAGTACTTC
TRBJ2-2	.	15	TRBV11-3	few	CASSFSGPNTGELFF	TGTGCCAGCAGCTTTAGCGGTCCGAACACCGGGGAGCTGTTTTTT
TRBJ2-6	.	18	TRBV27	.	CASSPLRGSISGANVLTF	TGTGCCAGCAGTCCCTTGAGGGGCAGCATCTCTGGGGCCAACGTCCTGACTTTC
TRBJ1-6	.	14	TRBV2	few	CASRLEGLDSPLHF	TGTGCCAGCCGACTAGAAGGGTTGGATTCACCCCTCCACTTT
TRBJ1-2	.	15	TRBV2	few	CASSQYRVANYGYTF	TGTGCCAGCAGTCAATACAGGGTTGCTAACTATGGCTACACCTTC
TRBJ2-3	.	14	TRBV7-2	few	CASSRDTSTDTQYF	TGTGCCAGCAGCCGGGACACCAGCACAGATACGCAGTATTTT
TRBJ2-3	TRBD1	15	TRBV6-5	.	CASSRGTGFADTQYF	TGTGCCAGCAGCCGAGGGACAGGGTTTGCAGATACGCAGTATTTT
TRBJ2-7	.	13	TRBV18	few	CASSWDGSYEQYF	TGTGCCAGCTCATGGGACGGTTCCTACGAGCAGTACTTC
TRBJ2-1	TRBD2	18	TRBV9	few	CASSSPRNSGGPYNEQFF	TGTGCCAGCAGCTCCCCGAGGAACAGCGGGGGGCCGTACAATGAGCAGTTCTTC
TRBJ2-6	.	15	TRBV5-4	.	CASSFGLSGANVLTF	TGTGCCAGCAGTTTCGGGCTCTCTGGGGCCAACGTCCTGACTTTC
TRBJ1-1	.	18	TRBV14	few	CASSQWKGVDILNTEAFF	TGTGCCAGCAGCCAATGGAAGGGGGTCGATATCCTAAACACTGAAGCTTTCTTT
TRBJ2-3	TRBD2	16	TRBV6-5	.	CASSSRLAGGTDTQYF	TGTGCCAGCAGTTCGCGACTAGCGGGGGGCACAGATACGCAGTATTTT
TRBJ2-3	.	11	TRBV7-2	.	CASSSDSTQYF	TGTGCCAGCAGCTCGGACAGTACGCAGTATTTT